Here is one T cell receptor (beta chain) with its context. This specimen belongs to a study of blood T cell repertoires in COVID-19. Study context: Symptom resolution, clearance, or two negative PCRs marked the recovered donors of Cohort 3. Acute-phase and convalescent COVID-19 samples originated in the United States, Italy and Spain. PBMCs, B-cell-depleted T cells, or T cells were the source of the cDNA or gDNA that made up the material.

In the study's own analysis: Researchers report that nucleated cell counts were estimated from reference gene primer amplification. Some clones are missing from TCRdb's copy, which holds only in-frame ones; the method was immunoSEQ multiplex PCR. The DNA gave D and trimming, while V, J and clone size come from that table. The sample holds around 200,000 clones; about 86% are singletons and the top ten take about 3.1%. Looked up from germline, CDR1 is SGHRS and CDR2 is YFSETQ. V lost 4 bases and J 4 bases, leaving 26 bases between the germline ends. The CDR3 covers 18 residues. This clonotype was obtained from a woman between 50 and 59 years old in a cohort exposed to, infected with or recovered from COVID-19 (not recorded which). The rearrangement joins TRBV5-1 to TRBJ1-1; possibly TRBD1 for D (5 bases). The material sequenced was PBMCs or T cells enriched from blood (not recorded which). The DNA of the CDR3 is TGCGCCAGCAGCCCTACTAACCGTTTGACGGTCCAGGGCACTGAAGCTTTCTTT. Its translation is CASSPTNRLTVQGTEAFF. Full variable domain (missing parts from reference TRBV5-1 and TRBJ1-1): KAGVTQTPRYLIKTRGQQVTLSCSPISGHRSVSWYQQTPGQGLQFLFEYFSETQRNKGNFPGRFSGRQFSNSRSEMNVSTLELGDSALYLCASSPTNRLTVQGTEAFFGQGTRLTVV.